Presented here are 2 T cell receptor beta chains from one specimen sequenced in a study of blood T cell repertoires in COVID-19. The table came from immunoSEQ multiplex PCR; TCRdb's copy has only in-frame clones and leaves some out. Of 200,000 to 300,000 clones listed, over 80% are singletons. Sequenced: peripheral blood. All receptors come from a woman between 40 and 50 years old with acute or convalescent COVID-19.

The chain recombines TRBV6-5 with TRBJ1-6, with TRBD1 identical over 8 bases. J lost 8 bases, V lost 6 bases, and 9 bases had no gene match. The germline V gene has CDR1 MNHEY and CDR2 SVGAGI. The CDR3 extends over 15 amino acids. The CDR3 nucleotides read TGTGCCAGCAGGACCGGGACAGGACATTATTCACCCCTCCACTTT. It is translated as CASRTGTGHYSPLHF.

The chain recombines TRBV10-3 with TRBJ2-3; 16 nucleotides align to TRBD2. The CDR3 has 19 residues. J lost 4 bases, V lost 6 bases, and 13 bases had no gene match. The germline gives CDR1 ENHRY, CDR2 SYGVKD. The CDR3 reads CAIRAGTSGGGVWADTQYF. Here the CDR3 DNA reads TGTGCCATCAGAGCCGGGACTAGCGGGGGGGGTGTCTGGGCAGATACGCAGTATTTT.